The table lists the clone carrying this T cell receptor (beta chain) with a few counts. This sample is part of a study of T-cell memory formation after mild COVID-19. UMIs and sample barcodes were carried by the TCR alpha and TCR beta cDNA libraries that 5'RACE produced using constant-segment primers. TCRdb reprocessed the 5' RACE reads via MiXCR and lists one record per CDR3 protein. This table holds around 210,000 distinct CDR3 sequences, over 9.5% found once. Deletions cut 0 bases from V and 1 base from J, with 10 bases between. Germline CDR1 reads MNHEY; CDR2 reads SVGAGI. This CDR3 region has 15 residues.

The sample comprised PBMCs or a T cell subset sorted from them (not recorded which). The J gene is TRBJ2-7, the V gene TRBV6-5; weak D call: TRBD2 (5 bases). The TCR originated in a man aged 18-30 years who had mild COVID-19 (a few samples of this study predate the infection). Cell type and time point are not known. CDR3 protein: CASSYSGLSSYEQYF. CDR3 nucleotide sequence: TGTGCCAGCAGTTACTCAGGACTCTCTTCCTACGAGCAGTACTTC.